The 10 T cell receptor beta chains below were found in one sample sequenced in a study of blood T cell repertoires in COVID-19. Using immunoSEQ multiplex PCR, the repertoire was profiled, and TCRdb retains in-frame clones only, with some absent. The sample lists about 280,000 clones, 85% to 90% seen once, with over 8.5% in the top ten. The sample comprised peripheral blood. These receptors all come from a woman in her 30s with COVID-19, enrolled during active disease.

The genes are TRBV7-9 and TRBJ2-1; 8 nucleotides line up with TRBD1. The CDR3 contains 14 residues. V lost 7 bases and J lost 9; bases outside the gene matches: 11. Germline-derived CDR1 and CDR2 are SEHNR and FQNEAQ (reference sequence). The CDR3 bases are TGTGCCAGCACGGGACAGGTGGTGTTAGGTGAGCAGTTCTTC. It codes for CASTGQVVLGEQFF.

This clone was counted once. The J gene is TRBJ2-7, the V gene TRBV24-1; D perhaps matches TRBD1 (5 bases). Germline lookup yields CDR1 KGHDR and CDR2 SFDVKD. Trimming left V 2 bases short and J 6 bases short, with 19 bases between. The CDR3 extends over 16 amino acids. The CDR3 loop reads CATSDSPGNSFGEQYF. As DNA, the CDR3 is TGTGCCACCAGTGATTCTCCAGGGAATTCGTTCGGCGAGCAGTACTTC.

This chain joins TRBV6-6 and TRBJ1-5, with D unresolved. The CDR3 sequence is 15 residues long. V was pared by 1 base and J by 3 bases, with 10 bases between. CDR1 and CDR2 (germline): MNHNY, SVGAGI (reference sequence). The CDR3 DNA follows: TGTGCCAGCAGTTACTTCCGGGAGAACAATCAGCCCCAGCATTTT. Encoded protein: CASSYFRENNQPQHF.

The chain carries TRBV2 and TRBJ1-2, with no clear D. Germline values: CDR1 SNHLY, CDR2 FYNNEI. The CDR3 is made up of 12 amino acids. CDR3 amino acids: CGAAPEGYGYTF. The DNA for the CDR3 is TGTGGGGCCGCACCCGAGGGCTATGGCTACACCTTC.

This clone came up once. The chain employs TRBV6-6 and TRBJ2-7; TRBD1 matches 12 bases. The CDR3 is made up of 17 amino acids. Looked up from germline, CDR1 is MNHNY and CDR2 is SVGAGI (reference sequence). V dropped 5 bases and J dropped 3; count of bases not matched to a gene: 11. The CDR3 DNA reads TGTGCCAGCAGTCCTGGGACAGGGGGCTCGGGGATCTACGAGCAGTACTTC. Encoded protein: CASSPGTGGSGIYEQYF.

The chain has TRBV19 and TRBJ2-5; D remains ambiguous. Trimming removed 3 bases from V and 2 bases from J, with 4 bases in between. The CDR3 contains 12 residues. The germline V gene has CDR1 LNHDA and CDR2 SQIVND (reference sequence). CDR3 in amino acids: CASSMTQETQYF. CDR3 bases: TGTGCCAGTAGTATGACACAAGAGACCCAGTACTTC.

The chain combines TRBV15 with TRBJ2-1; D gene ambiguous. The CDR3 runs 15 residues. Germline V gene sequence: CDR1 LNHNV, CDR2 YYDKDF (reference sequence). V lost 0 bases and J 9 bases, leaving 15 bases between the germline ends. CDR3 nucleotide sequence: TGTGCCACCAGCAGAGATTATTTTGGGCGAAGTGAGCAGTTCTTC. Its protein product is CATSRDYFGRSEQFF.

The rearrangement joins TRBV7-9 to TRBJ2-1; 10 positions match TRBD1. The CDR3 totals 17 residues. Looked up from germline, CDR1 is SEHNR and CDR2 is FQNEAQ (reference sequence). V lost 8 bases to trimming and J lost 3 bases; unmatched junction nucleotides: 13. The CDR3 nucleotides are TGTGCCAGCTCCTCTGCCGGGACAGGGGATATCTACAATGAGCAGTTCTTC. Amino acid sequence: CASSSAGTGDIYNEQFF.

The CDR3 here is CASSDHQGAEEQFF. The CDR3 DNA reads as TGTGCCAGCAGTGATCATCAGGGGGCTGAAGAGCAGTTCTTC. The chain combines TRBV25-1 with TRBJ2-1; TRBD1 matches at 8 bases. Per germline, CDR1 MGHDK and CDR2 SYGVNS. The CDR3 extends over 14 amino acids. Trimming cost V 3 bases and J 10 bases; bases outside gene matches: 8.

V and J are TRBV4-2 and TRBJ1-6; D remains ambiguous. This CDR3 comprises 16 residues. Germline V gene data show CDR1 as LGHNA and CDR2 as YNFKEQ. Trimming removed 1 base at V and 5 bases at J, with 12 bases between. The CDR3 coding sequence is TGTGCCAGCAGCCAAGTCTCGGGTACCAATAATTCACCCCTCCACTTT. Translating gives CASSQVSGTNNSPLHF.